This is a list of T cell receptor beta chains from one sample in a study of control samples from healthy donors and cancer patients. The assay was immunoSEQ multiplex PCR, and TCRdb's table has in-frame clones only and misses some. The sample lists 170,000 or so clones, around 93% occurring once. The sequenced material came from blood. These receptors were collected from a man aged 18 to 29 in good health. The CDR3 runs from the conserved cysteine through the conserved F or W. A D gene is named only where the DNA matches it firmly. A clone size is listed for some rows: how often the clone was seen (once, few, many), or a class if it is expanded.

d_gene	abundance	v_gene	j_gene	CDR3aa	CDR3nt
NA	NA	TRBV9	TRBJ1-5	CASSLGTGNQPQHF	TGTGCCAGCAGCCTAGGGACGGGTAATCAGCCCCAGCATTTT
NA	NA	TRBV30	TRBJ2-7	CAWTFAGARTYEQYF	TGTGCCTGGACCTTTGCGGGGGCCCGAACCTACGAGCAGTACTTC
TRBD1	NA	TRBV28	TRBJ2-3	CASSLRGTGRLSDTQYF	TGTGCCAGCAGTTTACGGGGGACAGGGAGACTGTCAGATACGCAGTATTTT
NA	NA	TRBV7-2	TRBJ2-5	CASVPMTGRLETQYF	TGTGCCAGCGTCCCCATGACAGGCCGATTGGAGACCCAGTACTTC
NA	NA	TRBV7-6	TRBJ2-3	CASRLSDLLTDTQYF	TGTGCCAGCCGTTTAAGTGACCTCCTAACAGATACGCAGTATTTT
NA	NA	TRBV7-9	TRBJ2-3	CASSPSTDTQYF	TGTGCCAGCAGCCCCAGCACAGATACGCAGTATTTT
NA	NA	TRBV7-9	TRBJ2-6	CASSIYKGPGANVLTF	TGTGCCAGCAGCATCTACAAGGGTCCTGGGGCCAACGTCCTGACTTTC
NA	NA	TRBV12-3/TRBV12-4	TRBJ1-2	CASSFGGYGYTF	TGTGCCAGCAGTTTCGGGGGTTATGGCTACACCTTC
TRBD1	NA	TRBV29-1	TRBJ1-2	CSVEARQGAEHYGYTF	TGCAGCGTTGAAGCGAGACAGGGGGCAGAACACTATGGCTACACCTTC
NA	NA	TRBV9	TRBJ1-5	CASSVEGVSHQPQHF	TGTGCCAGCAGCGTGGAGGGCGTTAGCCATCAGCCCCAGCATTTT
NA	NA	TRBV2	TRBJ2-3	CASNRISDTQYF	TGTGCCAGCAATCGGATTTCAGATACGCAGTATTTT
NA	NA	TRBV3-1/TRBV3-2	TRBJ2-3	CASSHNTNLPDTQYF	TGTGCCAGCAGCCATAATACAAATCTCCCAGATACGCAGTATTTT
NA	NA	TRBV11-1	TRBJ2-4	CASSSGTGTAKNIQYF	TGTGCCAGCAGCTCGGGTACCGGGACCGCCAAAAACATTCAGTACTTC
NA	NA	TRBV7-9	TRBJ2-1	CASSGGHHTNNEQFF	TGTGCCAGCAGCGGAGGACACCATACCAACAATGAGCAGTTCTTC
NA	few	TRBV5-1	TRBJ1-2	CASSLSHGGYGYTF	TGCGCCAGCAGCTTGTCCCATGGGGGGTATGGCTACACCTTC
NA	NA	TRBV5-1	TRBJ1-6	CASSPSEGAFNSPLHF	TGCGCCAGCAGCCCTAGTGAAGGGGCATTCAATTCACCCCTCCACTTT
NA	once	TRBV5-1	TRBJ2-3	CASNVAPRDTQYF	TGCGCCAGCAATGTAGCCCCCCGAGATACGCAGTATTTT
TRBD2	NA	TRBV6-6	TRBJ2-5	CASSRTSGGRGTQYF	TGTGCCAGCAGCCGGACTAGCGGGGGGCGGGGGACCCAGTACTTC
TRBD2	NA	TRBV18	TRBJ2-3	CASSQGGLAGGLMDTQYF	TGTGCCAGCTCACAAGGAGGACTAGCGGGGGGACTTATGGATACGCAGTATTTT
NA	NA	TRBV29-1	TRBJ1-2	CSVVGGDYGYTF	TGCAGCGTTGTGGGGGGCGACTATGGCTACACCTTC
NA	NA	TRBV11-2	TRBJ1-1	CASSAPKSGTEAFF	TGTGCCAGCAGCGCCCCTAAATCTGGCACTGAAGCTTTCTTT
TRBD1	NA	TRBV6-4	TRBJ1-2	CASRAGTGWNYGYTF	TGTGCCAGCAGGGCAGGGACAGGATGGAACTATGGCTACACCTTC
NA	NA	TRBV18	TRBJ2-7	CASSPPNRPAYEQYF	TGTGCCAGCTCACCACCGAACAGACCAGCCTACGAGCAGTACTTC
TRBD2	NA	TRBV7-8	TRBJ2-7	CASSPSTSGVKYEQYF	TGTGCCAGCAGCCCATCTACTAGCGGGGTAAAGTACGAGCAGTACTTC
NA	NA	TRBV18	TRBJ2-7	CASSPLQGRVDEQYF	TGTGCCAGCTCACCCCTACAGGGTCGCGTGGACGAGCAGTACTTC
TRBD1	NA	TRBV19	TRBJ2-1	CASTTRDRANEQFF	TGTGCCAGTACCACTCGGGACAGAGCTAATGAGCAGTTCTTC
NA	NA	TRBV30	TRBJ2-3	CAWSVRGSDPMDTQYF	TGTGCCTGGAGTGTACGAGGATCGGATCCAATGGATACGCAGTATTTT
TRBD1	NA	TRBV27	TRBJ2-7	CASSTTGNSYEQYF	TGTGCCAGCAGTACGACAGGGAACTCCTACGAGCAGTACTTC
TRBD1	NA	TRBV6-2/TRBV6-3	TRBJ1-1	CASSYGGGEHTEAFF	TGTGCCAGCAGTTACGGAGGGGGCGAGCACACTGAAGCTTTCTTT
NA	NA	TRBV18	TRBJ1-4	CASSPPSQGKLFF	TGTGCCAGCTCACCACCGTCTCAAGGGAAACTGTTTTTT
NA	NA	TRBV19	TRBJ1-1	CASSPLQGTEAFF	TGTGCCAGTAGTCCCCTCCAGGGCACTGAAGCTTTCTTT
NA	NA	TRBV7-6	TRBJ2-2	CASSLDGAGELFF	TGTGCCAGCAGCTTAGATGGCGCCGGGGAGCTGTTTTTT
TRBD2	NA	TRBV5-1	TRBJ2-5	CASSPTSGLYF	TGCGCCAGCAGCCCGACTAGCGGCCTGTACTTC
NA	NA	TRBV21-1	TRBJ1-6	CASSKLAGAYNSPLHF	TGTGCCAGCAGCAAACTTGCAGGGGCATATAATTCACCCCTCCACTTT
TRBD1	NA	TRBV10-3	TRBJ2-1	CANSDRGPFGQFF	TGTGCCAACTCGGACAGGGGGCCCTTCGGGCAGTTCTTC
NA	NA	TRBV7-8	TRBJ2-5	CASSYRGARETQYF	TGTGCCAGCAGCTACCGGGGGGCCCGAGAGACCCAGTACTTC
TRBD1	NA	TRBV5-1	TRBJ2-7	CASSHSGTGAYEQYF	TGCGCCAGCAGCCACTCCGGGACAGGGGCCTACGAGCAGTACTTC
TRBD1	NA	TRBV19	TRBJ1-2	CASSSSGTGVRRGYTF	TGTGCCAGTAGTTCAAGCGGGACAGGGGTGAGAAGGGGCTACACCTTC
NA	NA	TRBV23-1	TRBJ2-7	CASSRETASYEQYF	TGCGCCAGCAGTCGTGAGACAGCTTCCTACGAGCAGTACTTC
TRBD1	NA	TRBV9	TRBJ1-4	CASSTRDRGPDEKLFF	TGTGCCAGCAGCACGCGGGACAGGGGGCCTGATGAAAAACTGTTTTTT
NA	NA	TRBV10-3	TRBJ1-1	CAIRGTLNTEAFF	TGTGCCATTCGTGGGACGCTGAACACTGAAGCTTTCTTT
NA	NA	TRBV2	TRBJ2-3	CASSDRTSTDTQYF	TGTGCCAGCAGTGACAGGACTAGCACAGATACGCAGTATTTT
TRBD1	NA	TRBV30	TRBJ1-5	CAWSPGGTANQPQHF	TGTGCCTGGAGCCCCGGTGGGACAGCAAATCAGCCCCAGCATTTT
NA	once	TRBV3-1/TRBV3-2	TRBJ1-1	CASSQTGPGGTEAFF	TGTGCCAGCAGCCAAACCGGACCCGGGGGGACTGAAGCTTTCTTT
NA	NA	TRBV10-3	TRBJ1-5	CAISEAGPNQPQHF	TGTGCCATCAGTGAGGCAGGCCCTAATCAGCCCCAGCATTTT
TRBD2	once	TRBV19	TRBJ2-1	CASSIGGAYNEQFF	TGTGCCAGTAGTATCGGGGGGGCCTACAATGAGCAGTTCTTC
NA	NA	TRBV10-3	TRBJ1-5	CAISESKAYSNQPQHF	TGTGCCATCAGTGAGTCCAAGGCTTATAGCAATCAGCCCCAGCATTTT
NA	NA	TRBV7-3	TRBJ2-7	CASSLTRNAEQYF	TGTGCCAGCAGCTTAACGAGGAACGCCGAGCAGTACTTC
TRBD1	NA	TRBV7-8	TRBJ1-6	CASSLLRDRVSPLHF	TGTGCCAGCAGCTTACTCCGGGACAGGGTATCACCCCTCCACTTT